This T cell receptor beta chain was found in a study of T cells after yellow fever vaccination. Whole-study results and caveats: High-abundance clonotypes from the bulk population could contaminate FACS-sorted repertoires. Though it reached lower strength, the secondary response hit its peak faster, day 5 versus 15.

This clonotype has a handful of counts. Its antigen remains unknown. One entry per CDR3 protein results from TCRdb running MiXCR on the 5' RACE reads. The sample has 350,000 or so distinct CDR3 sequences; roughly 8.4% are singletons. Germline V CDR1 and CDR2: SQVTM, ANQGSEA. This CDR3 has 13 residues. The trim removed 7 bases at V and 4 bases at J, leaving 10 bases unmatched. The sequencing here drew on PBMCs, taken more than 35 days after the first yellow fever vaccination. This clonotype was sampled from a man aged 18-30 years who received the YFV17D yellow fever vaccine. The chain employs TRBV29-1 and TRBJ2-7; TRBD1 matches 7 bases. CDR3 loop: CSGFGEGAYEQYV. The CDR3 nucleotides read TGCAGCGGATTCGGCGAGGGGGCTTACGAGCAGTACGTC.